One and the same sample provided the 25 T cell receptor beta chains below, sequenced in a study of CD8+CD57+ T cells in acquired aplastic anemia. Genomic DNA templated the TCR beta VDJ and CDR3 profiling. TCRdb re-analysed the reads in MiXCR, keeping a single row per CDR3 protein. The table lists around 200,000 distinct CDR3 sequences, more than 60% of them singletons. Flow cytometry had shown expanded CD8+CD57+ cells in the patients chosen for sequencing. The sequenced sample consisted of sorted CD4+, CD8+, or CD8+CD57+ T cells (not recorded which) from PBMCs. The receptors shown here come from a human donor with aplastic anemia.

This clonotype was observed a few times. The gene calls are TRBV7-9 and TRBJ2-2; 7 positions match TRBD2. V lost 0 bases to trimming and J lost 5 bases; unmatched junction nucleotides: 6. This CDR3 has 16 amino acids. Germline CDR1 is SEHNR and CDR2 is FQNEAQ (reference sequence). CDR3 loop: CASSLAAGDGTGELFF. The CDR3, as DNA: TGTGCCAGCAGCTTAGCCGCGGGAGATGGTACCGGGGAGCTGTTTTTT.

J is TRBJ2-7 and V is TRBV20-1; 8 bases fit TRBD1. The CDR3 has 15 residues. V lost 7 bases to trimming and J lost 4 bases; unmatched junction nucleotides: 15. Germline V lookup: CDR1 DFQATT, CDR2 SNEGSKA (reference sequence). CDR3 coding DNA: TGCAGTGGGTCGGACAGGGCTAATACGCGGTACGAGCAGTACTTC. It is translated as CSGSDRANTRYEQYF.

The sample holds many counts of this clonotype. The chain combines TRBV5-1 with TRBJ2-2; TRBD2 is a possible D gene (7 bases). The CDR3 has 16 amino acids. V was pared by 4 bases and J by 1 base, with 14 bases between. Germline V CDR1 and CDR2: SGHRS, YFSETQ. CDR3 bases: TGCGCCAGCAGCGACTTCGGGGGGCGGAACACCGGGGAGCTGTTTTTT. This translates into CASSDFGGRNTGELFF.

This chain links TRBV7-2 with TRBJ2-7; TRBD2 aligns across 8 bases. The CDR3 length is 14 residues. The V and J ends lost 6 bases and 2 bases, in that order; junction bases with no gene match: 6. The germline gives CDR1 SGHTA, CDR2 FQGNSA. The CDR3 region has the DNA TGTGCCAGCAGTGTAGCGGGGCCGCCCTACGAGCAGTACTTC. This sequence encodes CASSVAGPPYEQYF.

This clonotype was recorded many times. The J gene is TRBJ2-1, the V gene TRBV5-5; 10 bases agree with TRBD1. Germline CDR1 reads SGHKS; CDR2 reads YYEKEE (reference sequence). This CDR3 spans 16 amino acids. V shed 2 bases, J shed 10 bases, and the junction held 12 bases outside the gene matches. CDR3 sequence reads: CASSLGDRGLSEEQFF. In nucleotides, the CDR3 is TGTGCCAGCAGCTTAGGGGACAGGGGTCTCTCCGAGGAGCAGTTCTTC. Drawing the rest from reference TRBV5-5 and TRBJ2-1, the complete variable domain is DAGVTQSPTHLIKTRGQQVTLRCSPISGHKSVSWYQQVLGQGPQFIFQYYEKEERGRGNFPDRFSARQFPNYSSELNVNALLLGDSALYLCASSLGDRGLSEEQFFGPGTRLTVL.

This clonotype was counted only a few times. The DNA of the CDR3 is TGTGCCAGCTCCCCCCTTGGGGCTAATCAGCCCCAGCATTTT. Residues: CASSPLGANQPQHF. The chain links TRBV27 to TRBJ1-5; D might be TRBD1 (5 bases). V shed 8 bases and J shed 4 bases, with 15 bases lying between them. The length of the CDR3 is 14 residues. Germline V gene lookup returns CDR1 MNHEY and CDR2 SMNVEV (reference sequence).

This chain connects TRBV20-1 to TRBJ2-5; 7 positions match TRBD1. This CDR3 has 14 amino acids. The germline gives CDR1 DFQATT, CDR2 SNEGSKA (reference sequence). V shed 6 bases and J 0 bases; nucleotides not matched to a gene: 7. The chain's CDR3 is CSATKGANQETQYF. The CDR3 DNA reads as TGCAGTGCCACCAAGGGGGCGAACCAAGAGACCCAGTACTTC.

This chain links TRBV12-3 or TRBV12-4 with TRBJ1-2, with a tentative D call TRBD1 (5 bases). The ends were cut back, 5 bases at V and 2 bases at J, with 9 bases in the middle. The CDR3 totals 13 residues. The CDR3 nucleotides are TGTGCCAGCAGTAGCAGGGAAAACTATGGCTACACCTTC. Translating gives CASSSRENYGYTF.

The J gene is TRBJ2-7, the V gene TRBV7-9; 10 bases map to TRBD2. From germline, CDR1 is SEHNR and CDR2 FQNEAQ (reference sequence). After removal of 5 bases from V and 5 bases from J, the junction contained 15 bases not matched to a gene. This CDR3 has 17 amino acids. The CDR3 nucleotides are TGTGCCAGCAGCCCCACCCCCCTACTAGCGGGGTTGAACGAGCAGTACTTC. Its protein is CASSPTPLLAGLNEQYF.

This rearrangement joins TRBV10-3 to TRBJ2-7; D is perhaps TRBD1 (6 bases). Trimming pared 1 base from V and 1 base from J, leaving 23 bases between. Germline V lookup: CDR1 ENHRY, CDR2 SYGVKD. There are 19 residues in the CDR3. Here the CDR3 reads CAISEFSRGGAGQSYEQYF. CDR3 nucleotides: TGTGCCATCAGTGAGTTTTCGCGTGGGGGTGCAGGACAGTCCTACGAGCAGTACTTC.

V gene TRBV9 combines with J gene TRBJ2-5; no definite D call. V was shortened by 7 bases and J by 5 bases, with 12 bases between the two germline ends. CDR3 length: 12 amino acids. Germline V gives CDR1 SGDLS, CDR2 YYNGEE. The chain's CDR3 is CASSLSGETQYF. Here the CDR3 DNA reads TGTGCCAGCTCCCTATCGGGTGAGACCCAGTACTTC.

Many counts were recorded for this clonotype. The chain joins TRBV19 to TRBJ2-3; TRBD2 agrees at 9 bases. This CDR3 is built from 15 residues. From germline, CDR1 is LNHDA and CDR2 SQIVND (reference sequence). J gave up 2 bases and V 4 bases, and 4 bases lay outside the gene matches. The CDR3 region is CASSSGGAFTDTQYF. CDR3 in DNA: TGTGCCAGTAGTAGCGGGGGGGCCTTCACAGATACGCAGTATTTT. The whole variable domain, remainder taken from reference TRBV19 and TRBJ2-3, is DGGITQSPKYLFRKEGQNVTLSCEQNLNHDAMYWYRQDPGQGLRLIYYSQIVNDFQKGDIAEGYSVSREKKESFPLTVTSAQKNPTAFYLCASSSGGAFTDTQYFGPGTRLTVL.

V gene TRBV2 combines with J gene TRBJ1-1, with D possibly TRBD1 on 5 matching bases. There are 13 residues in the CDR3. Trimming stripped 2 bases from V and 4 bases from J, with 8 bases between. Germline V gene lookup returns CDR1 SNHLY and CDR2 FYNNEI. CDR3 sequence: CASSERGVTEAFF. CDR3 DNA: TGTGCCAGCAGTGAAAGGGGAGTCACTGAAGCTTTCTTT.

The chain joins TRBV10-2 to TRBJ2-7; D possibly corresponds to TRBD2 (6 bases). Per the germline V gene, CDR1 is WSHSY and CDR2 is SAAADI. The CDR3 contains 12 residues. The V and J ends lost 0 bases and 6 bases respectively, with 6 bases between them. CDR3 sequence reads: CASSESGGEQYF. CDR3 sequence (DNA): TGCGCCAGCAGTGAGTCGGGGGGCGAGCAGTACTTC.

This rearrangement joins TRBV5-5 to TRBJ2-3, with 8 bases that match TRBD1. The CDR3 is 16 amino acids. Germline CDR1 and CDR2: SGHKS and YYEKEE (reference sequence). V was pared by 4 bases and J by 2 bases, with 9 bases of the junction left unmatched. The CDR3 region has the DNA TGTGCCAGCAGCGCACCGGGACAGGACACCACAGATACGCAGTATTTT. This sequence encodes CASSAPGQDTTDTQYF.

The CDR3: CASRGLDYGYTF. CDR3 nucleotide sequence: TGTGCCAGCAGGGGGCTGGACTATGGCTACACCTTC. The rearrangement uses TRBV9 and TRBJ1-2; tentative D call: TRBD1 (5 bases). V lost 5 bases to trimming and J lost 3 bases, with 8 bases between them. This CDR3 has 12 residues. Germline V gives CDR1 SGDLS, CDR2 YYNGEE.

The chain has TRBV29-1 and TRBJ2-5; D unclear. Between the trimmed V and J ends, which lost 4 bases and 5 bases, there was a span of 14 bases. Germline lookup yields CDR1 SQVTM and CDR2 ANQGSEA. The length of the CDR3 is 13 residues. CDR3 protein: CSVVWVLGETQYF. CDR3 sequence (DNA): TGCAGCGTTGTGTGGGTCCTCGGGGAGACCCAGTACTTC.

This clonotype was counted ten times or more. The V and J genes are TRBV7-9 and TRBJ2-3; 11 positions match TRBD1. This CDR3 is 19 amino acids long. Germline lookup yields CDR1 SEHNR and CDR2 FQNEAQ (reference sequence). V lost 2 bases, J lost 3 bases, and 13 bases stayed unmatched. CDR3: CASSLTMDRGLLWTDTQYF. DNA for the CDR3: TGTGCCAGCAGCTTAACCATGGACAGGGGGCTCTTGTGGACAGATACGCAGTATTTT.

This clonotype occurred a few times. This CDR3 reads CASSPGGTVAYEQYF. The CDR3 region has the DNA TGTGCCAGCAGCCCTGGGGGGACAGTAGCCTACGAGCAGTACTTC. The chain carries TRBV7-6 and TRBJ2-7; possibly TRBD1 for D (7 bases). Trimming took 5 bases from V and 2 from J, leaving 16 bases between them. The CDR3 runs 15 residues. Germline V gives CDR1 SGHVS, CDR2 FNYEAQ.

DNA of the CDR3: TGTGCCAGCAGCTTAGTATTCCGACTGGGGAGCACAGATACGCAGTATTTT. Translating gives CASSLVFRLGSTDTQYF. V gene TRBV7-9 combines with J gene TRBJ2-3; D is uncertain. Germline values: CDR1 SEHNR, CDR2 FQNEAQ (reference sequence). The CDR3 has 17 residues. V lost 1 base and J 0 bases, leaving 14 bases between the germline ends.

The genes are TRBV5-6 and TRBJ2-2; the match to TRBD2 covers 9 bases. The V gene end was trimmed by 0 bases and the J gene end by 11 bases; junction bases not matched to a gene: 5. The CDR3 loop spans 14 amino acids. Germline V gives CDR1 SGHDT, CDR2 YYEEEE. The CDR3 sequence: CASSLGGGDDELFF. CDR3 in DNA: TGTGCCAGCAGCTTGGGCGGGGGGGACGATGAGCTGTTTTTT.

The V call is TRBV20-1, the J call TRBJ1-1; D remains unclear. V lost 3 bases, J lost 1 base, and 12 bases lay in between. In germline, CDR1 is DFQATT, CDR2 SNEGSKA (reference sequence). This CDR3 is built from 14 residues. In DNA, the CDR3 is TGCAGTGCTAGGACGCTGGATAGGAACACTGAAGCTTTCTTT. Encoded protein: CSARTLDRNTEAFF.

About this clonotype itself: Sequence at one end of the junction differs from germline and may be a read error. The V and J genes are TRBV11-2 and TRBJ2-7; 10 bases line up with TRBD1. Germline values: CDR1 SGHAT, CDR2 FQNNGV. The length of the CDR3 is 15 residues. In nucleotides, the CDR3 is TGCGCCAGCAGCCATGACAGGACAGGGGGCTACGAGCAGTACTTC. It codes for CASSHDRTGGYEQYF. The variable domain in full, with the rest retrieved from reference TRBV11-2 and TRBJ2-7, is EAGVAQSPRYKIIEKRQSVAFWCNPISGHATLYWYQQILGQGPKLLIQFQNNGVVDDSQLPKDRFSAERLKGVDSTLKIQPAKLEDSAVYLCASSHDRTGGYEQYFGPGTRLTVT.

The rearrangement uses TRBV20-1 and TRBJ2-7; 12 bases line up with TRBD2. Germline CDR1 and CDR2: DFQATT and SNEGSKA (reference sequence). The V gene end was trimmed by 0 bases and the J gene end by 5 bases; junction bases not matched to a gene: 5. This CDR3 spans 15 amino acids. CDR3 residues: CSARDRLAGVHEQYF. The CDR3 DNA reads as TGCAGTGCTAGAGATAGACTAGCGGGGGTCCACGAGCAGTACTTC.

The CDR3 sequence is CASSTGGAGGDTQYF. The DNA of the CDR3 is TGTGCCAGCAGCACAGGAGGAGCGGGAGGAGATACGCAGTATTTT. The V gene is TRBV7-3, the J gene TRBJ2-3, with TRBD2 matching over 9 bases. CDR1 and CDR2 from the germline V gene are SGHTA and FQGTGA. This CDR3 region has 15 residues. V trimming: 5 bases; J trimming: 5 bases; junction bases outside the gene matches: 8.